Below, 26 T cell receptor beta chains from the same sample are listed, as sequenced in a study of T cell repertoires in cytomegalovirus infection. Their recognized antigens are unknown. TCRdb reprocessed the reads via MiXCR and lists one record per CDR3 protein. The data contain about 150,000 distinct CDR3 sequences, approximately 30% of them seen just once; the ten biggest clones take up 45% to 55%. The sequencing used CD8+ T cells from cultured PBMCs, collected from culture after CMV antigen stimulation. These receptors were obtained from a human donor in good health (CMV status not recorded). Some clones in this sample may be carry-over from other donors' samples.

The J gene is TRBJ2-6, the V gene TRBV27; the D is unclear. Trimming cost V 2 bases and J 2 bases, with 4 bases left between them. The germline gives CDR1 MNHEY, CDR2 SMNVEV (reference sequence). This CDR3 has 14 amino acids. CDR3 sequence reads: CASSLGTGANVLTF. CDR3 coding DNA: TGTGCCAGCAGTTTAGGGACTGGGGCCAACGTCCTGACTTTC.

The table lists this clonotype with many counts. The chain is built from TRBV28 and TRBJ2-7; D is perhaps TRBD1 (6 bases). V lost 1 base and J lost 2, with 12 bases in between. Germline CDR1 is MDHEN and CDR2 is SYDVKM. This CDR3 is built from 15 residues. CDR3 DNA: TGTGCCAGCAGTTTATCGGCAGGGGAAACCTACGAGCAGTACTTC. Its translation is CASSLSAGETYEQYF.

This chain joins TRBV6-6 and TRBJ2-6; 7 positions agree with TRBD2. J gave up 2 bases and V 2 bases, and 6 bases lay outside the gene matches. This CDR3 is 17 amino acids long. Germline V gene sequence: CDR1 MNHNY, CDR2 SVGAGI (reference sequence). The CDR3 spells CASSYAGLDAGANVLTF. DNA for the CDR3: TGTGCCAGCAGTTACGCCGGACTAGACGCTGGGGCCAACGTCCTGACTTTC.

The table lists this clonotype with many counts. The V and J genes are TRBV7-9 and TRBJ1-1; D gene uncertain. Trimming took 4 bases from V and 8 from J, leaving 8 bases between them. This CDR3 is built from 11 residues. The germline gives CDR1 SEHNR, CDR2 FQNEAQ (reference sequence). As DNA, the CDR3 is TGTGCCAGCAGCTCCCTTGAGGAAGCTTTCTTT. Its translation: CASSSLEEAFF. Looking up the rest from reference TRBV7-9 and TRBJ1-1 gives the full variable domain: DTGVSQNPRHKITKRGQNVTFRCDPISEHNRLYWYRQTLGQGPEFLTYFQNEAQLEKSRLLSDRFSAERPKGSFSTLEIQRTEQGDSAMYLCASSSLEEAFFGQGTRLTVV.

The CDR3 nucleotides are TGTGCCAGCAGTAAGTTCAGTTTGGAGGCTGAAGCTTTCTTT. Its protein is CASSKFSLEAEAFF. The genes are TRBV5-5 and TRBJ1-1; D is unclear. The germline gives CDR1 SGHKS, CDR2 YYEKEE (reference sequence). The V end lost 5 bases, the J end lost 6 bases, and 17 bases lay between the germline ends. The CDR3 extends over 14 amino acids.

The chain links TRBV19 to TRBJ1-1; TRBD1 is a possible D gene (6 bases). This CDR3 is built from 14 residues. Germline V gene data show CDR1 as LNHDA and CDR2 as SQIVND (reference sequence). V lost 6 bases to trimming and J lost 0 bases, with 11 bases between them. The CDR3 nucleotides read TGTGCCAGTAGCCCGGGACATATGAACACTGAAGCTTTCTTT. The encoded protein is CASSPGHMNTEAFF.

The chain employs TRBV19 and TRBJ2-1; the D gene is possibly TRBD1 (6 bases). The length of the CDR3 is 14 residues. Per germline, CDR1 LNHDA and CDR2 SQIVND (reference sequence). V lost 8 bases, J lost 0 bases, and 11 bases lay in between. In DNA form, the CDR3 reads TGTGCCAGTGGGACACTGAGCTCCTACAATGAGCAGTTCTTC. Encoded protein: CASGTLSSYNEQFF.

This clonotype was found many times. V is TRBV20-1 and J is TRBJ2-7, with TRBD2 identical over 9 bases. Per germline, CDR1 DFQATT and CDR2 SNEGSKA (reference sequence). The CDR3 is 16 amino acids. The V segment lost 2 bases and the J segment 7 bases; nucleotides outside the gene matches: 15. The CDR3 loop is CSARLKDGTSPWEQYF. The DNA of the CDR3 is TGCAGTGCTAGACTAAAAGACGGGACTAGCCCATGGGAGCAGTACTTC.

The chain joins TRBV27 to TRBJ1-4, with 9 bases lining up with TRBD1. CDR1 is MNHEY and CDR2 is SMNVEV in the germline V gene (reference sequence). CDR3 length: 14 residues. Trimming removed 7 bases from V and 8 bases from J; junction bases left unmatched: 8. The CDR3 region has the DNA TGTGCCAGCAAACGGACAGGGGTTAGAGAAAAACTGTTTTTT. This codes for CASKRTGVREKLFF.

In its sample, this clonotype ranks as medium-sized. The CDR3 protein is CASSQDGHVTDTQYF. Here the CDR3 DNA reads TGTGCCAGCAGCCAGGATGGACACGTCACAGATACGCAGTATTTT. The J gene is TRBJ2-3, the V gene TRBV11-1, with D possibly being TRBD1 (5 bases). The CDR3 has 15 residues. The V end was cut by 5 bases, the J end by 2 bases, with 14 bases between. Germline V gene lookup returns CDR1 SGHAT and CDR2 FQDESV (reference sequence).

The V gene is TRBV11-1, the J gene TRBJ2-2, with TRBD1 matching over 9 bases. The CDR3 covers 16 residues. Germline-derived CDR1 and CDR2 are SGHAT and FQDESV (reference sequence). After removal of 5 bases from V and 0 bases from J, the junction contained 4 bases not matched to a gene. Written as DNA, the CDR3 is TGTGCCAGCAGCCATGGGACAGGGCCGAACACCGGGGAGCTGTTTTTT. Amino acids: CASSHGTGPNTGELFF.

The chain recombines TRBV7-6 with TRBJ1-2, with D possibly being TRBD1 (5 bases). This CDR3 has 15 amino acids. Germline CDR1 is SGHVS and CDR2 is FNYEAQ. V was clipped by 3 bases and J by 4 bases, with 15 bases between them. For the CDR3, the DNA is TGTGCCAGCAGCTTGTCCGAGACAGATGGCTATGGCTACACCTTC. It yields the protein CASSLSETDGYGYTF. Full variable domain (missing parts from reference TRBV7-6 and TRBJ1-2): GAGVSQSPRYKVTKRGQDVALRCDPISGHVSLYWYRQALGQGPEFLTYFNYEAQQDKSGLPNDRFSAERPEGSISTLTIQRTEQRDSAMYRCASSLSETDGYGYTFGSGTRLTVV.

This clonotype has just a few counts. The CDR3 region is CASSQPSPPDKASDTQYF. The CDR3 bases are TGCGCCAGCAGCCAACCCTCTCCACCGGACAAGGCGAGTGATACGCAGTATTTT. V and J are TRBV4-1 and TRBJ2-3, with a tentative D call TRBD1 (5 bases). The germline V gene encodes CDR1 MGHRA and CDR2 YSYEKL. The CDR3 is made up of 18 amino acids. Deletions cut 2 bases from V and 6 bases from J, with 24 bases between.

This clonotype was seen more than once but under ten times. The gene calls are TRBV28 and TRBJ2-3; TRBD2 matches 9 bases. CDR1 MDHEN and CDR2 SYDVKM come from the germline V gene. The CDR3 is made up of 19 amino acids. The ends lost 4 bases at V and 0 bases at J; junction bases unmatched: 14. The CDR3 nucleotides are TGTGCCAGCAGTTCCTGGAGTAGCGGGGGCCGTATAAGCACAGATACGCAGTATTTT. This translates into CASSSWSSGGRISTDTQYF.

The table lists this clonotype with a few counts. The V gene is TRBV20-1, the J gene TRBJ2-1; 11 bases agree with TRBD2. The germline V gene has CDR1 DFQATT and CDR2 SNEGSKA (reference sequence). The CDR3 spans 18 residues. Trimming at V came to 0 bases and at J to 0 bases, leaving 7 bases not matched to a gene. The CDR3 sequence is CSARELAGAPSSYNEQFF. CDR3 nucleotides: TGCAGTGCTAGAGAACTAGCGGGGGCCCCGAGCTCCTACAATGAGCAGTTCTTC.

The V gene is TRBV6-5, the J gene TRBJ2-2; D may be TRBD1 or TRBD2 (5 bases each). Germline assignment: CDR1 MNHEY and CDR2 SVGAGI. Trimming stripped 2 bases from V and 6 bases from J, with 10 bases between. The CDR3 has 14 amino acids. The DNA for the CDR3 is TGTGCCAGCAGTTACGGGACCGGACCCGGGGAGCTGTTTTTT. As protein: CASSYGTGPGELFF.

The table lists this clonotype with a few counts. The chain is built from TRBV6-5 and TRBJ1-1; 7 positions match TRBD1. The CDR3 is 16 amino acids. V gave up 5 bases and J gave up 5 bases; unmatched junction bases: 14. Germline loops: CDR1 MNHEY, CDR2 SVGAGI. The CDR3 spells CASSPTGMEGKTEAFF. CDR3 coding DNA: TGTGCCAGCAGTCCGACAGGGATGGAAGGGAAGACTGAAGCTTTCTTT.

The sample holds a few counts of this clonotype. The chain carries TRBV6-6 and TRBJ1-2; D unresolved. The CDR3 spans 11 residues. CDR1 and CDR2 (germline): MNHNY, SVGAGI (reference sequence). Trimming stripped 7 bases from V and 5 bases from J, with 8 bases between. The DNA of the CDR3 is TGTGCCAGCAAAAACCAGTATGGCTACACCTTC. It specifies CASKNQYGYTF.

The chain joins TRBV27 to TRBJ1-1; TRBD1 matches 9 bases. The CDR3 is made up of 13 amino acids. Germline V gives CDR1 MNHEY, CDR2 SMNVEV (reference sequence). J was trimmed by 2 bases and V by 9 bases; bases with no gene match: 4. The chain's CDR3 is CASTGGANTEAFF. In nucleotides, the CDR3 is TGTGCCAGTACAGGGGGCGCAAACACTGAAGCTTTCTTT.

This clonotype occurred a few times. The rearrangement joins TRBV6-6 to TRBJ2-7, with TRBD2 matching over 12 bases. Trimming at V came to 2 bases and at J to 2 bases, leaving 1 base not matched to a gene. The CDR3 is 15 amino acids. Germline V lookup: CDR1 MNHNY, CDR2 SVGAGI (reference sequence). The CDR3 loop reads CASSYTSGGPYEQYF. The CDR3 region has the DNA TGTGCCAGCAGTTACACTAGCGGGGGGCCCTACGAGCAGTACTTC.

The chain recombines TRBV29-1 with TRBJ2-5; a possible D gene is TRBD2 (5 bases). The CDR3 spans 12 residues. The V gene's germline CDR1 is SQVTM and CDR2 ANQGSEA. V was cut by 7 bases and J by 6 bases, with 15 bases left in between. The CDR3 DNA sequence: TGCAGCGCCATACCCGACGGGAAGACCCAGTACTTC. This sequence encodes CSAIPDGKTQYF.

V gene TRBV5-5 combines with J gene TRBJ2-7; D call uncertain. The CDR3 sequence is 14 residues long. Trimming left V 0 bases short and J 4 bases short, with 11 bases between. Germline V CDR1 and CDR2: SGHKS, YYEKEE (reference sequence). CDR3 sequence reads: CASSLASSGYEQYF. CDR3 coding DNA: TGTGCCAGCAGCTTGGCCAGCTCCGGATACGAGCAGTACTTC.

The chain has TRBV15 and TRBJ2-2; tentative D call: TRBD1 (5 bases). Between the trimmed V and J ends, which lost 6 bases and 6 bases, there was a span of 11 bases. Looked up from germline, CDR1 is LNHNV and CDR2 is YYDKDF (reference sequence). The CDR3 has 13 residues. CDR3 nucleotides: TGTGCCACCAGGGAGAAGGGGTCCGGGGAGCTGTTTTTT. It specifies CATREKGSGELFF.

The rearrangement links TRBV9 to TRBJ2-1, with no clear D. The CDR3 sequence is 15 residues long. Germline V gene lookup returns CDR1 SGDLS and CDR2 YYNGEE. V lost 0 bases to trimming and J lost 0 bases, with 7 bases between them. In DNA, the CDR3 is TGTGCCAGCAGCGTAGCCTGGGTCTCCTACAATGAGCAGTTCTTC. Translating it yields CASSVAWVSYNEQFF.

This clonotype has a handful of counts. The rearrangement joins TRBV7-9 to TRBJ1-2; perhaps TRBD1 as D (6 bases). Looked up from germline, CDR1 is SEHNR and CDR2 is FQNEAQ (reference sequence). Trimming stripped 5 bases from V and 2 bases from J, with 9 bases between. The CDR3 contains 13 residues. The CDR3 is CASSAGTNYGYTF. The CDR3 bases are TGTGCCAGCAGCGCCGGGACAAACTATGGCTACACCTTC.

This clonotype was observed a handful of times. The rearrangement links TRBV13 to TRBJ2-5; 10 bases agree with TRBD2. Germline V gives CDR1 PRHDT, CDR2 FYEKMQ (reference sequence). This CDR3 contains 16 residues. V gave up 5 bases and J gave up 5 bases; unmatched junction bases: 11. CDR3 nucleotides: TGTGCCAGCAGCCCTTCTGGAGCGGGGGGGGAGGAGACCCAGTACTTC. Encoded protein: CASSPSGAGGEETQYF.